This T cell receptor (beta chain) was documented in a study of T-cell reconstitution after alpha-beta-depleted transplantation in children. Study-wide results and caveats: Reports say that about two months after transplant, the alpha-beta T cells came out of several hundred graft clones that had expanded. Once a year had passed after transplant, T-cell counts and diversity came mostly from newly produced T cells.

Preparation of the TCRbeta library used unique molecular identifiers. MiXCR, run by TCRdb on the PCR reads, gives a single entry per CDR3 protein. This table has about 980,000 distinct CDR3 sequences, about 29% appearing once. In the case of this clonotype: Antigen unknown.

Specimen: PBMCs, mostly from graft donor cells, collected 360 days after TCRalphabeta/CD19-depleted stem cell transplant. This clonotype originated in a boy under two years old who had a stem cell transplant for SCID, so the T cells may come from the graft donor.

CDR3 sequence (DNA): TGTGCCAGCAGACGACAGGGGTGGCGCACAGATACGCAGTATTTT. Its translation: CASRRQGWRTDTQYF. The rearrangement uses TRBV28 and TRBJ2-3, with 8 bases matching TRBD1. V lost 6 bases, J lost 1 base, and 6 bases stayed unmatched. Germline V gene sequence: CDR1 MDHEN, CDR2 SYDVKM. The CDR3 sequence is 15 residues long.